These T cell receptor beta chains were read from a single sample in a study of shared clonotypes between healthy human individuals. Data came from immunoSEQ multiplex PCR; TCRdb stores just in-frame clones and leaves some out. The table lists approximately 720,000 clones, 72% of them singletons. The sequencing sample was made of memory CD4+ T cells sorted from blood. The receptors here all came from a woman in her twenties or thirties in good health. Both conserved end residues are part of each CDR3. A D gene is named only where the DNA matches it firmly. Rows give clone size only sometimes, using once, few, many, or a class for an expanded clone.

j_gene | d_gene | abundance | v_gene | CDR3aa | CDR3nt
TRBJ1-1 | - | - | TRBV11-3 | CASSIGEDTEAFF | TGTGCCAGCAGCATCGGGGAGGACACTGAAGCTTTCTTT
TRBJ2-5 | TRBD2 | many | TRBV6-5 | CASRGGTSGRKTQYF | TGTGCCAGCAGGGGGGGGACTAGCGGGAGAAAGACCCAGTACTTC
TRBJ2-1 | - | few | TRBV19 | CATRRSGAEQFF | TGTGCCACCCGACGCTCCGGGGCCGAGCAGTTCTTC
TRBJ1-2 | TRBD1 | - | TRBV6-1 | CANADRGGANYGYTF | TGTGCCAACGCGGACAGGGGTGGTGCTAACTATGGCTACACCTTC
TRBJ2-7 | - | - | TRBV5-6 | CASSPGTSTYEQYF | TGTGCCAGCAGCCCCGGGACTTCAACCTACGAGCAGTACTTC
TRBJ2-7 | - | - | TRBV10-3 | CAISRASAEQYF | TGTGCCATCAGTCGGGCTAGCGCCGAGCAGTACTTC
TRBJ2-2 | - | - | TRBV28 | CASSLISRADTGELFF | TGTGCCAGCAGTTTAATATCCCGGGCTGATACCGGGGAGCTGTTTTTT
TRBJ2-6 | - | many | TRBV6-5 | CASSFSSSGANVLTF | TGTGCCAGCAGCTTCAGCAGCTCTGGGGCCAACGTCCTGACTTTC
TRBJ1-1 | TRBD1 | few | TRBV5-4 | CASSLGDRGDTEAFF | TGTGCCAGCAGCTTGGGGGACAGGGGGGACACTGAAGCTTTCTTT
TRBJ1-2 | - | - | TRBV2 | CASSYGQINYGYTF | TGTGCCAGCAGTTACGGACAGATTAACTATGGCTACACCTTC
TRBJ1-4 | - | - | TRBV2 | CASTRTGGGNEKLFF | TGTGCCAGCACCCGAACCGGGGGAGGGAATGAAAAACTGTTTTTT
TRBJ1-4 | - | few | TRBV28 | CASQGTDEKLFF | TGTGCCAGCCAAGGGACGGATGAAAAACTGTTTTTT
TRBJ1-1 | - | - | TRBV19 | CASRKEGGRENTEAFF | TGTGCCAGTCGAAAGGAGGGGGGACGGGAGAACACTGAAGCTTTCTTT
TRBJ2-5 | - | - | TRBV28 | CASSRPRGTGETQYF | TGTGCCAGCAGTCGCCCCCGAGGGACGGGCGAGACCCAGTACTTC
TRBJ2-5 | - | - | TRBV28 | CASSSTGPDIWSPIGTQYF | TGTGCCAGCAGTTCCACCGGGCCAGACATTTGGTCCCCCATTGGGACCCAGTACTTC
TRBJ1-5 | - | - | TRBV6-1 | CASSGPGRSEGNQPQHF | TGTGCCAGCAGTGGCCCGGGACGGTCAGAGGGCAATCAGCCCCAGCATTTT
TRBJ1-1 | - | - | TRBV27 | CASSMPDRPNTEAFF | TGTGCCAGCAGTATGCCGGACAGACCAAACACTGAAGCTTTCTTT
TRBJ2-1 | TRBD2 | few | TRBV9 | CASSVEASGRSSYNEQFF | TGTGCCAGCAGCGTAGAGGCTAGCGGGAGGAGCTCCTACAATGAGCAGTTCTTC
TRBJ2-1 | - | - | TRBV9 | CASSAGLSSSYNEQFF | TGTGCCAGCAGCGCGGGGCTATCCAGCTCCTACAATGAGCAGTTCTTC
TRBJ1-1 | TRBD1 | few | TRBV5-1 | CASSGPGTGMNTEAFF | TGCGCCAGCAGCGGTCCCGGGACAGGGATGAACACTGAAGCTTTCTTT
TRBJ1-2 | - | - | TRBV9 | CASSDPTGATVYGYTF | TGTGCCAGCAGCGATCCGACAGGCGCGACGGTCTATGGCTACACCTTC
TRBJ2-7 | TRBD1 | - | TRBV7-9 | CASSSGQGSLSAYEQYF | TGTGCCAGCAGCTCGGGACAGGGGTCACTTTCGGCCTACGAGCAGTACTTC
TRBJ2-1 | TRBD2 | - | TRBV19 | CASSSGTSGGNEQFF | TGTGCCAGTAGTTCCGGGACTAGCGGGGGCAATGAGCAGTTCTTC
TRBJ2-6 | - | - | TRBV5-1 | CASSLESGSGANVLTF | TGCGCCAGCAGCTTGGAAAGCGGCTCTGGGGCCAACGTCCTGACTTTC
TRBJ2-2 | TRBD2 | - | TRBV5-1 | CASSRGSGSTGELFF | TGCGCCAGCTCACGGGGTAGCGGGAGCACCGGGGAGCTGTTTTTT
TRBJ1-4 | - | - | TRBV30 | CAWNSGLTNEKLFF | TGTGCCTGGAATTCGGGCCTCACTAATGAAAAACTGTTTTTT
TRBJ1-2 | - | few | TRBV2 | CASSGNYGYTF | TGTGCCAGCTCCGGAAACTATGGCTACACCTTC
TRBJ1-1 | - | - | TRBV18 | CASSPLQGEAEAFF | TGTGCCAGCTCACCTTTACAGGGTGAGGCTGAAGCTTTCTTT